The clone carrying this T cell receptor (beta chain) was counted many times. The antigen is unknown. Breast cancer patients provided tissue from their axillary draining lymph nodes. This record comes from a study of breast tumors, draining lymph nodes, adjacent tissues. General observations from the study: Findings are consistent with lymph node origin and intratumoral expansion of most tumor T cells.

Using its own MiXCR run on the multiplex PCR reads, TCRdb lists one record per CDR3 protein. The repertoire holds fewer than 150,000 distinct CDR3 sequences, 21% seen once, with 2% to 2.5% in the top ten. V lost 6 bases and J lost 1, with 9 bases in between. This CDR3 is 14 amino acids long. Germline CDR1 reads MRHNA; CDR2 reads SNTAGT. Source material: axillary lymph node tissue. The origin of this receptor is a female donor with breast cancer. Some clones in this sample may be carry-over from other donors' samples. The chain recombines TRBV6-4 with TRBJ2-2; D uncertain. In DNA form, the CDR3 reads TGTGCCAGCAGACGTGACTTGAACACCGGGGAGCTGTTTTTT. This encodes CASRRDLNTGELFF.